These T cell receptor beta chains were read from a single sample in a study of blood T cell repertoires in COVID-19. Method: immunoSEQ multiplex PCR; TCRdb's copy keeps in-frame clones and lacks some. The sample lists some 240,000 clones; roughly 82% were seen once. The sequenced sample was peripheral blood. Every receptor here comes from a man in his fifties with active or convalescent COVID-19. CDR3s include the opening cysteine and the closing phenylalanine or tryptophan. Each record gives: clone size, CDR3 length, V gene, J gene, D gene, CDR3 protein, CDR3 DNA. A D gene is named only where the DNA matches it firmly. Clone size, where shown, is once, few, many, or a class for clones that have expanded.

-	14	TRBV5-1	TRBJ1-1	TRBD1	CASSANTGDGEAFF	TGCGCCAGCAGCGCCAACACAGGGGACGGTGAAGCTTTCTTT
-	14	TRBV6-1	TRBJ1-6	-	CASSDGGWYSPLHF	TGTGCCAGCAGTGATGGAGGGTGGTATTCACCCCTCCACTTT
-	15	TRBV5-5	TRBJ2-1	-	CASSLAVASVAEQFF	TGTGCCAGCAGCTTGGCCGTGGCTAGCGTAGCTGAGCAGTTCTTC
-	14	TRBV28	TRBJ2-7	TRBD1	CASSTTGVWYEQYF	TGTGCCAGCAGTACGACAGGGGTTTGGTACGAGCAGTACTTC
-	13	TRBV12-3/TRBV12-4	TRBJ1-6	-	CASSLISNSPLHF	TGTGCCAGCAGTTTAATTTCAAATTCACCCCTCCACTTT
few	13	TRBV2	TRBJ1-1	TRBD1	CASSRQGSTEAFF	TGTGCCAGCAGTAGACAGGGTAGCACTGAAGCTTTCTTT
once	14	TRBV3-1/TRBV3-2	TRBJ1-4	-	CASSHWPQMKGLFF	TGTGCCAGCAGCCACTGGCCGCAAATGAAGGGGCTGTTTTTT
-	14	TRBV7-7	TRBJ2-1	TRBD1	CASSTGQGAGEQFF	TGTGCCAGCAGCACCGGACAGGGGGCAGGTGAGCAGTTCTTC
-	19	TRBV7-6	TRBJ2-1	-	CASSLVVRSGIGSLDEQFF	TGTGCCAGCAGCTTAGTAGTCCGGTCAGGGATTGGTTCCTTGGATGAGCAGTTCTTC
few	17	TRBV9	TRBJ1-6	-	CASSVEEAPRANSPLHF	TGTGCCAGCAGCGTAGAGGAGGCCCCGCGCGCCAATTCACCCCTCCACTTT
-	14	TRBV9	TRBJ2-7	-	CASSPFTQAYEQYF	TGTGCCAGCAGCCCATTCACCCAGGCCTACGAGCAGTACTTC
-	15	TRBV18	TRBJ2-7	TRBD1	CASSGAGTAGYEQYF	TGTGCCAGCTCAGGAGCCGGGACAGCAGGCTACGAGCAGTACTTC
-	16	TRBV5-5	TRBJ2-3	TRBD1	CASSLRTGLGTDTQYF	TGTGCCAGCAGCTTGCGGACAGGTCTCGGCACAGATACGCAGTATTTT
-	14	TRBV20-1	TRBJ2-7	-	CSASRTADSYEQYF	TGCAGTGCTAGTAGGACAGCCGATTCCTACGAGCAGTACTTC
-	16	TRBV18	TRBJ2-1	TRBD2	CASSPTSGITYNEQFF	TGTGCCAGCTCACCGACTAGCGGGATTACCTACAATGAGCAGTTCTTC
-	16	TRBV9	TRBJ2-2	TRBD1	CASSAHRQGMSGELFF	TGTGCCAGCAGTGCACACCGACAGGGGATGTCCGGGGAGCTGTTTTTT
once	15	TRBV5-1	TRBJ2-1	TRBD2	CASSPQAGAYNEQFF	TGCGCCAGCAGCCCCCAAGCGGGGGCCTACAATGAGCAGTTCTTC
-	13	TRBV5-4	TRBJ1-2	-	CASSLEQGVRYTF	TGTGCCAGCAGCTTGGAACAGGGCGTACGCTACACCTTC
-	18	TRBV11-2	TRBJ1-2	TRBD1	CASSTTRGRTGGDYGYTF	TGTGCCAGCAGCACGACTAGGGGTCGGACAGGAGGAGACTATGGCTACACCTTC
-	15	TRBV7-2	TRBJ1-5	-	CASSFGQGSNQPQHF	TGTGCCAGCAGCTTCGGGCAGGGTAGCAATCAGCCCCAGCATTTT